The subject of this entry is one T cell receptor (beta chain). The assay was immunoSEQ multiplex PCR, and TCRdb's table has in-frame clones only and misses some. This sample has tens of thousands of clones, with about 91% found just once. This entry comes from a study of T cell changes during pregnancy in multiple sclerosis. In germline, CDR1 is SQVTM, CDR2 ANQGSEA. V lost 7 bases, J lost 7 bases, and 17 bases stayed unmatched. The CDR3 is 16 residues long. The chain employs TRBV29-1 and TRBJ2-1; 9 bases align to TRBD1. Specimen: peripheral blood, collected in the first trimester of pregnancy. The sequence was collected from a female donor with multiple sclerosis, enrolled in a pregnancy study. The CDR3 nucleotides read TGCAGCGGCTTACTTACGGGACAGGGACGTTGGAATGAGCAGTTCTTC. Protein product: CSGLLTGQGRWNEQFF.